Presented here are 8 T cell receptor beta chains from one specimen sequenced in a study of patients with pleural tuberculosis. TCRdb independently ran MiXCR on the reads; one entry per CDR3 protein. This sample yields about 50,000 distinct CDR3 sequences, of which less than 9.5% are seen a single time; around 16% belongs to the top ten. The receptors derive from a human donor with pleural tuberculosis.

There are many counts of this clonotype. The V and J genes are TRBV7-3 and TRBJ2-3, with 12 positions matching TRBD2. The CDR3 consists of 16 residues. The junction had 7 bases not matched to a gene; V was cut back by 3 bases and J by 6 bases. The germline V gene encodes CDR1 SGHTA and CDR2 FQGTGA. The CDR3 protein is CASSFTATSGSDTQYF. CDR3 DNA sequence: TGTGCCAGCAGCTTCACCGCGACTAGCGGGAGTGATACGCAGTATTTT.

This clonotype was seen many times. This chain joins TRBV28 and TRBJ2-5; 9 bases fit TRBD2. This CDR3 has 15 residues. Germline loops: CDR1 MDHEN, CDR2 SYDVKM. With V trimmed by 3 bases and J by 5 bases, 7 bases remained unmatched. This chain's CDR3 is CASSFSTSGPETQYF. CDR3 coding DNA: TGTGCCAGCAGTTTCTCGACTAGCGGCCCCGAGACCCAGTACTTC.

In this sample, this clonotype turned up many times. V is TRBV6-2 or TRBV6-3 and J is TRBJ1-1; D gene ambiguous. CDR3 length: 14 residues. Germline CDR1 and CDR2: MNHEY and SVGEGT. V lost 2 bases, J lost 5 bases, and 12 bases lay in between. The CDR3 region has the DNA TGTGCCAGCAGTTACGAGGGATTGGGAACTGAAGCTTTCTTT. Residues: CASSYEGLGTEAFF.

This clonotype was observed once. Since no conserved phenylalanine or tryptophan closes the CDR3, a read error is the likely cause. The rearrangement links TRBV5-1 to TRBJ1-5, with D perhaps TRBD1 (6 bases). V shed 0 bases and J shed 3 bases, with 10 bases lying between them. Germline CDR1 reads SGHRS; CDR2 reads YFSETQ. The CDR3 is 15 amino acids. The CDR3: CASSLEGHLNQPQHS. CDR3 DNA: TGCGCCAGCAGCTTGGAGGGACACCTCAATCAGCCCCAGCATTCT.

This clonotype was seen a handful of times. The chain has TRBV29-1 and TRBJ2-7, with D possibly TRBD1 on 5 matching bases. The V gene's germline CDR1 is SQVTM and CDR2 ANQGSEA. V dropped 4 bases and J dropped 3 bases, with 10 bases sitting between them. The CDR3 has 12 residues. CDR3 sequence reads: CSVALDSYEQYF. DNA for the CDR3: TGCAGCGTTGCCCTTGACAGCTACGAGCAGTACTTC.

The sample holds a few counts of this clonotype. In DNA, the CDR3 is TGTGCCACCAGTTTAGCGGCCCAAGAGACCCAGTACTTC. It yields the protein CATSLAAQETQYF. The chain employs TRBV24-1 and TRBJ2-5; maybe TRBD2 (6 bases). The CDR3 is 13 amino acids. Germline V gene lookup returns CDR1 KGHDR and CDR2 SFDVKD. Between the trimmed V and J ends, which lost 6 bases and 1 base, there was a span of 8 bases.

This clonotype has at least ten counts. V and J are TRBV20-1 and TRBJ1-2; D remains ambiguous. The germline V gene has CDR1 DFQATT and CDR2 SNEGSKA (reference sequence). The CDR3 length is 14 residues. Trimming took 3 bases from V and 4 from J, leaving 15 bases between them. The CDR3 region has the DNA TGCAGTGCTAGGGGGAGATCAAGTGGCTATGGCTACACCTTC. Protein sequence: CSARGRSSGYGYTF.

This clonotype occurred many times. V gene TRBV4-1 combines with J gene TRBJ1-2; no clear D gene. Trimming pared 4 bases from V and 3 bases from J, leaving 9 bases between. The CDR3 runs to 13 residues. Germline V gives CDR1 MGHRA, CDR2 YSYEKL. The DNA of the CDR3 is TGCGCCAGCAGCCCTCCTGTCGACTATGGCTACACCTTC. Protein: CASSPPVDYGYTF.